One sample yielded the 31 T cell receptor beta chains listed below, sequenced in a study of shared clonotypes between healthy human individuals. Profiled with immunoSEQ multiplex PCR; TCRdb holds only in-frame clones, not every one. The table includes around 510,000 clones, around 78% detected once. Sequencing input: PBMCs. These receptors were taken from a woman in her forties in good health. Some clones in this sample may be carry-over from other donors' samples.

The chain uses TRBV5-4 and TRBJ2-1; a weak D match, TRBD1 (6 bases). V lost 0 bases and J lost 4, with 11 bases in between. This CDR3 region has 15 residues. Looked up from germline, CDR1 is SGHNT and CDR2 is YYREEE (reference sequence). The CDR3 nucleotides are TGTGCCAGCAGCTTGGGGGGGCAGGTATACAATGAGCAGTTCTTC. This translates into CASSLGGQVYNEQFF.

The chain joins TRBV30 to TRBJ2-1, with D tentatively TRBD1 or TRBD2 (5 bases each). CDR3 length: 12 residues. Germline V gene lookup returns CDR1 GTSNPN and CDR2 SVGIG (reference sequence). Trimming shortened V by 6 bases and J by 10 bases, and 16 bases separated the two germline ends. As DNA, the CDR3 is TGTGCCTGCGGGACGGCCTCATGGGAGCAGTTCTTC. Protein sequence: CACGTASWEQFF.

This chain connects TRBV5-1 to TRBJ2-3, with a possible D match to TRBD2 (7 bases). The CDR3 spans 13 residues. The germline V gene has CDR1 SGHRS and CDR2 YFSETQ. V lost 4 bases and J lost 11, with 17 bases in between. For the CDR3, the DNA is TGCGCCAGCAGCGCGGGGGACAAAGGTGTGCAGTATTTT. It encodes CASSAGDKGVQYF.

The genes are TRBV5-1 and TRBJ2-3; 7 positions agree with TRBD2. J was trimmed by 0 bases and V by 5 bases; bases with no gene match: 6. The CDR3 runs 15 residues. The V gene's germline CDR1 is SGHRS and CDR2 YFSETQ. CDR3 sequence: CASSQTSLSTDTQYF. The CDR3 DNA is TGCGCCAGCAGTCAGACTAGCCTTAGCACAGATACGCAGTATTTT.

The chain links TRBV28 to TRBJ1-2; no reliable D call. The CDR3 is 16 residues long. Germline-derived CDR1 and CDR2 are MDHEN and SYDVKM. Trimming stripped 4 bases from V and 4 bases from J, with 19 bases between. CDR3 coding DNA: TGTGCCAGCAGTTCTAACGAGATATTCTCCGGCTATGGCTACACCTTC. The encoded protein is CASSSNEIFSGYGYTF.

The chain links TRBV19 to TRBJ1-2, with TRBD1 matching over 7 bases. Losses at the gene ends were 5 bases for V and 8 bases for J; bases not matched to a gene: 11. This CDR3 is built from 14 residues. Looked up from germline, CDR1 is LNHDA and CDR2 is SQIVND (reference sequence). DNA of the CDR3: TGTGCCAGTAGTCCCCGGGACAGAAGACAGGGCTACACCTTC. It yields the protein CASSPRDRRQGYTF.

The J gene is TRBJ1-1, the V gene TRBV7-2, with no clear D. Between the trimmed V and J ends, which lost 5 bases and 7 bases, there was a span of 11 bases. The CDR3 length is 12 residues. Germline assignment: CDR1 SGHTA and CDR2 FQGNSA. The CDR3 region is CASSPVPGEAFF. The CDR3 DNA follows: TGTGCCAGCAGCCCCGTGCCCGGTGAAGCTTTCTTT.

The chain carries TRBV30 and TRBJ2-5; D is tentatively TRBD1 or TRBD2 (5 bases each). The V end was cut by 2 bases, the J end by 5 bases, with 12 bases between. The CDR3 length is 13 residues. From germline, CDR1 is GTSNPN and CDR2 SVGIG (reference sequence). The CDR3 loop is CAWSRGPSETQYF. CDR3 coding DNA: TGTGCCTGGAGTAGGGGACCCTCGGAGACCCAGTACTTC.

V gene TRBV30 combines with J gene TRBJ2-7, with 10 bases that match TRBD2. Trimming at V came to 3 bases and at J to 12 bases, leaving 8 bases not matched to a gene. The germline V gene has CDR1 GTSNPN and CDR2 SVGIG (reference sequence). The CDR3 loop spans 12 amino acids. CDR3 loop: CAWSGSSGSGYF. The CDR3 DNA reads TGTGCCTGGAGCGGATCTAGCGGGAGTGGGTACTTC.

This clone appeared once. The chain has TRBV7-3 and TRBJ2-1; 9 bases match TRBD2. Per the germline V gene, CDR1 is SGHTA and CDR2 is FQGTGA. This CDR3 has 15 amino acids. With V trimmed by 5 bases and J by 4 bases, 6 bases remained unmatched. The CDR3 nucleotides are TGTGCCAGCAGCAAATCTAGCGGGAAATACAATGAGCAGTTCTTC. Its translation is CASSKSSGKYNEQFF.

The chain employs TRBV23-1 and TRBJ2-1, with 12 positions matching TRBD2. TRBV23-1 belongs to the ORF category, with a function that is uncertain. CDR3 length: 20 amino acids. J gave up 9 bases and V 4 bases, and 22 bases lay outside the gene matches. The CDR3: CASSPKGETSGSPILPEQFF. The CDR3 nucleotides are TGCGCCAGCAGTCCCAAGGGGGAGACTAGCGGGAGCCCCATACTGCCTGAGCAGTTCTTC.

Of note for this clone: This probably arose from a read error, given a far larger clone one base away. The same CDR3 can be traced to other DNA sequences in this sample. The rearrangement links TRBV28 to TRBJ2-7; perhaps TRBD2 as D (6 bases). This CDR3 spans 15 amino acids. The germline gives CDR1 MDHEN, CDR2 SYDVKM. Written as DNA, the CDR3 is TGTGCCAGCAGCCAGGGTGCTAGCGTCGTATACGAGCAGTACTTT. This gives the protein CASSQGASVVYEQYF.

This clone was seen once. V usage is TRBV25-1 and J usage is TRBJ2-6; 7 bases line up with TRBD2. The CDR3 is 17 residues long. V shed 2 bases and J 0 bases; nucleotides not matched to a gene: 4. CDR1 is MGHDK and CDR2 is SYGVNS in the germline V gene. CDR3 sequence reads: CASSEGGGPSGANVLTF. In nucleotides, the CDR3 is TGTGCCAGCAGTGAAGGGGGAGGGCCCTCTGGGGCCAACGTCCTGACTTTC.

The V call is TRBV28, the J call TRBJ2-7; TRBD1 or TRBD2 may be the D gene (5 bases each). Germline CDR1 MDHEN, CDR2 SYDVKM. The CDR3 is 14 amino acids. Trimming removed 7 bases at V and 2 bases at J, with 15 bases between. The CDR3, as DNA: TGTGCCAGCAATCCCCGGGGCGAAACCTACGAGCAGTACTTC. This codes for CASNPRGETYEQYF. The full variable domain, completed using reference TRBV28 and TRBJ2-7, is DVKVTQSSRYLVKRTGEKVFLECVQDMDHENMFWYRQDPGLGLRLIYFSYDVKMKEKGDIPEGYSVSREKKERFSLILESASTNQTSMYLCASNPRGETYEQYFGPGTRLTVT.

The chain employs TRBV18 and TRBJ2-2, with D unclear. Germline CDR1 is KGHSH and CDR2 is LQKENI. The CDR3 runs 11 residues. The V end was cut by 3 bases, the J end by 5 bases, with 1 base between. The CDR3 DNA follows: TGTGCCAGCTCACCTACCGGGGAGCTGTTTTTT. Its protein product is CASSPTGELFF.

The CDR3 DNA is TGCGCCAGCAGCTCCACAGGGGCTAGCACAGATACGCAGTATTTT. Translating it yields CASSSTGASTDTQYF. The chain has TRBV5-1 and TRBJ2-3; the match to TRBD1 covers 7 bases. The CDR3 is 15 amino acids. V gave up 3 bases and J gave up 0 bases; unmatched junction bases: 4. Germline V CDR1 and CDR2: SGHRS, YFSETQ.

This clone appeared many times. For the CDR3, the DNA is TGTGCCAGCAGCCCTCTCCGTGCCCAAACTTACGAGCAGTACTTC. Translated, it gives CASSPLRAQTYEQYF. V and J are TRBV11-2 and TRBJ2-7, with D hard to call. This CDR3 has 15 residues. Germline V gives CDR1 SGHAT, CDR2 FQNNGV. Trimming cost V 5 bases and J 4 bases, with 18 bases left between them.

This chain connects TRBV19 to TRBJ1-5; maybe TRBD1 (5 bases). CDR1 LNHDA and CDR2 SQIVND come from the germline V gene (reference sequence). The CDR3 has 15 amino acids. V lost 7 bases and J lost 7, with 20 bases in between. CDR3 residues: CASTIRGGYGQPQHF. CDR3 DNA sequence: TGTGCCAGTACCATCCGTGGGGGGTATGGACAGCCCCAGCATTTT.

This chain joins TRBV6-6 and TRBJ2-7; D is possibly TRBD2 (5 bases). CDR1 and CDR2 from the germline V gene are MNHNY and SVGAGI (reference sequence). Trimming left V 7 bases short and J 2 bases short, with 15 bases between. The CDR3 is made up of 14 amino acids. CDR3 sequence (DNA): TGTGCCAGCACCCTGGAGGAAAAAGCCTACGAGCAGTACTTC. Residues: CASTLEEKAYEQYF.

The chain combines TRBV14 with TRBJ2-2; either TRBD1 or TRBD2 may fit D (5 bases each). The CDR3 is 15 amino acids. Germline CDR1 and CDR2: SGHDN and FVKESK. V gave up 4 bases and J gave up 5 bases, with 14 bases separating them. The DNA of the CDR3 is TGTGCCAGCAGCCTGTTCGGGACGGAGACCGGGGAGCTGTTTTTT. Its translation: CASSLFGTETGELFF.

This clone appeared many times. Other DNA sequences in this sample translate to the same CDR3. This chain connects TRBV18 to TRBJ2-1; the D gene is possibly TRBD2 (6 bases). The CDR3 has 14 amino acids. Germline V gene lookup returns CDR1 KGHSH and CDR2 LQKENI. The V end lost 1 base, the J end lost 7 bases, and 11 bases lay between the germline ends. This chain's CDR3 is CASSPLQGGNEQFF. Written as DNA, the CDR3 is TGTGCCAGCTCACCACTTCAGGGAGGTAATGAGCAGTTCTTC.

At least ten counts were recorded for this clone. The J gene is TRBJ2-7, the V gene TRBV4-2; no reliable D call. Germline values: CDR1 LGHNA, CDR2 YNFKEQ. CDR3 length: 15 residues. Trimming left V 4 bases short and J 0 bases short, with 13 bases between. In DNA, the CDR3 is TGTGCCAGCAGCCGAAGCGAGTCCTCCTCCTACGAGCAGTACTTC. This gives the protein CASSRSESSSYEQYF.

This rearrangement joins TRBV29-1 to TRBJ2-3, with D uncertain. Per the germline V gene, CDR1 is SQVTM and CDR2 is ANQGSEA. The CDR3 consists of 13 residues. V shed 4 bases and J shed 1 base, with 9 bases lying between them. The CDR3 here is CSVANLGTDTQYF. CDR3 sequence (DNA): TGCAGCGTTGCTAATCTGGGCACAGATACGCAGTATTTT.

This clone was counted at least ten times. The chain is built from TRBV5-1 and TRBJ2-1, with no clear D. CDR1 SGHRS and CDR2 YFSETQ come from the germline V gene. The CDR3 sequence is 14 residues long. V gave up 4 bases and J gave up 0 bases, with 8 bases separating them. CDR3 DNA sequence: TGCGCCAGCAGCCCAGGTAACTCCTACAATGAGCAGTTCTTC. Its translation is CASSPGNSYNEQFF.

V gene TRBV7-8 combines with J gene TRBJ1-1; D is unresolved. CDR3 length: 15 residues. Deletions cut 1 base from V and 1 base from J, with 10 bases between. Per germline, CDR1 SGHVS and CDR2 FQNEAQ. Here the CDR3 DNA reads TGTGCCAGCAGCTTAGTAGCTCAGACGAACACTGAAGCTTTCTTT. It specifies CASSLVAQTNTEAFF.

This clone was counted between two and nine times. The chain couples TRBV30 to TRBJ2-7; no definite D call. Germline CDR1 GTSNPN, CDR2 SVGIG (reference sequence). Trimming pared 0 bases from V and 5 bases from J, leaving 11 bases between. This CDR3 spans 13 amino acids. Written as DNA, the CDR3 is TGTGCCTGGAGTGTTAGTAACGGGCACGAGCAGTACTTC. The encoded protein is CAWSVSNGHEQYF.

This chain links TRBV27 with TRBJ2-5; no firm D call. The CDR3 contains 13 residues. Germline V gene sequence: CDR1 MNHEY, CDR2 SMNVEV (reference sequence). V was shortened by 6 bases and J by 1 base, with 9 bases between the two germline ends. The CDR3 DNA reads TGTGCCAGCAGCCCCCGCCCCCAAGAGACCCAGTACTTC. It codes for CASSPRPQETQYF.

V usage is TRBV28 and J usage is TRBJ2-1, with D possibly being TRBD1 (6 bases). Trimming took off 5 bases at V and 8 bases at J, with 13 bases between the two ends. The V gene's germline CDR1 is MDHEN and CDR2 SYDVKM. This CDR3 has 13 residues. The CDR3 DNA follows: TGTGCCAGCAGTGACAGGTTTTTGTATGAGCAGTTCTTC. Its protein product is CASSDRFLYEQFF. Based on the CDR3 plus reference TRBV28 and TRBJ2-1, the full variable domain is DVKVTQSSRYLVKRTGEKVFLECVQDMDHENMFWYRQDPGLGLRLIYFSYDVKMKEKGDIPEGYSVSREKKERFSLILESASTNQTSMYLCASSDRFLYEQFFGPGTRLTVL.

This clone was detected only a few times. The chain combines TRBV11-2 with TRBJ1-1; D not resolved. Germline CDR1 SGHAT, CDR2 FQNNGV. Trimming removed 2 bases from V and 6 bases from J, with 13 bases in between. The CDR3 runs 14 residues. The CDR3 sequence is CASSLRRPQAEAFF. The CDR3 DNA follows: TGTGCCAGCAGCTTACGGAGGCCGCAAGCTGAAGCTTTCTTT.

The rearrangement joins TRBV6-1 to TRBJ2-5, with TRBD2 as a possible D gene (5 bases). The V gene lost 2 bases and the J gene lost 1 base, with 11 bases spanning the gap. Per germline, CDR1 MNHNS and CDR2 SASEGT. The CDR3 loop spans 15 amino acids. Here the CDR3 DNA reads TGTGCCAGCAGTGAATCGGCGGGCCCCCAAGAGACCCAGTACTTC. Translated: CASSESAGPQETQYF.

A remark on this clone: This CDR3 is also generated by other DNA sequences in the sample. The chain has TRBV10-3 and TRBJ1-5; TRBD1 agrees at 7 bases. Trimming cost V 6 bases and J 3 bases; bases outside gene matches: 2. The CDR3 spans 13 residues. CDR1 and CDR2 from the germline V gene are ENHRY and SYGVKD. CDR3 nucleotide sequence: TGTGCCATCAGCAGGGGGAACAATCAGCCCCAGCATTTT. It yields the protein CAISRGNNQPQHF.